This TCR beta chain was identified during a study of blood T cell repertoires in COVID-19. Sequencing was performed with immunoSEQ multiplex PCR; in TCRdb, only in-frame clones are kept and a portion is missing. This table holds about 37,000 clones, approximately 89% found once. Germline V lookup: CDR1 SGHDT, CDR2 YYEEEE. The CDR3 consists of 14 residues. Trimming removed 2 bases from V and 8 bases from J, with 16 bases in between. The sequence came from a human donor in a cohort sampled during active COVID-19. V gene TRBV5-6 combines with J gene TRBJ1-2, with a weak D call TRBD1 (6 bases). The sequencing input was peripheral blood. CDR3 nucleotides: TGTGCCAGCAGCTTTCCCGGAAAGGGGGTGGGCTACACCTTC. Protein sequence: CASSFPGKGVGYTF.